The 14 T cell receptor beta chains below come from one sample, sequenced in a study of cytomegalovirus exposure and HLA in healthy donors. It was with 60 Vbeta and 13 Jbeta primers that the PCR ran. Clones were read by immunoSEQ multiplex PCR, and TCRdb kept only the in-frame ones, dropping some. The data show tens of thousands of clones, 60% to 80% seen once. Sequenced sample: PBMCs. The receptors derive from a woman in her forties in good health and CMV-seropositive.

The chain uses TRBV12-5 and TRBJ2-1; no clear D gene. Deletions cut 0 bases from V and 9 bases from J, with 6 bases between. Germline CDR1 and CDR2: LGHNT and FRNRAP. This CDR3 has 12 residues. In DNA, the CDR3 is TGTGCTAGTGGTTTGGTAAGGAGTGAGCAGTTCTTC. Its protein is CASGLVRSEQFF.

This chain connects TRBV2 to TRBJ2-5; 8 nucleotides align to TRBD1. Germline V lookup: CDR1 SNHLY, CDR2 FYNNEI. CDR3 length: 14 residues. Trimming removed 4 bases from V and 5 bases from J; junction bases left unmatched: 6. The CDR3 loop reads CASSGNRGTETQYF. Here the CDR3 DNA reads TGTGCCAGCAGTGGAAACAGGGGGACGGAGACCCAGTACTTC.

The V and J genes are TRBV5-4 and TRBJ2-6, with a tentative D call TRBD1 (6 bases). Germline CDR1 SGHNT, CDR2 YYREEE (reference sequence). This CDR3 region has 16 residues. Trimming took off 4 bases at V and 4 bases at J, with 15 bases between the two ends. CDR3 DNA: TGTGCCAGCAGCCAAGAGGGGGTCGGCGGGGCCAACGTCCTGACTTTC. It yields the protein CASSQEGVGGANVLTF.

This rearrangement joins TRBV11-3 to TRBJ2-7, with a tentative D call TRBD1 (5 bases). The CDR3 spans 13 residues. Trimming stripped 2 bases from V and 5 bases from J, with 10 bases between. Germline CDR1 SGHNT, CDR2 YENEEA. CDR3 sequence reads: CASSLSGRNEQYF. In DNA, the CDR3 is TGTGCCAGCAGCTTATCAGGGCGAAACGAGCAGTACTTC.

This chain connects TRBV30 to TRBJ2-7, with D possibly matching TRBD2 (7 bases). Per the germline V gene, CDR1 is GTSNPN and CDR2 is SVGIG (reference sequence). The CDR3 runs to 18 residues. The germline V and J ends were trimmed by 0 bases and 3 bases, with 24 bases remaining between them. DNA for the CDR3: TGTGCCTGGAGTGTTTCGTATCGGAGGGGGGGTAGGGTCTACGAGCAGTACTTC. Protein: CAWSVSYRRGGRVYEQYF.

As DNA, the CDR3 is TGTGCCAGCAGCTTATTTTCAGGGGGCATGTTCCAGCCCCAGCATTTT. Its translation is CASSLFSGGMFQPQHF. The rearrangement joins TRBV13 to TRBJ1-5; TRBD1 aligns across 8 bases. There are 16 residues in the CDR3. J gave up 7 bases and V 2 bases, and 10 bases lay outside the gene matches. Germline lookup yields CDR1 PRHDT and CDR2 FYEKMQ (reference sequence).

The chain has TRBV6-6 and TRBJ1-4; 7 bases map to TRBD1. Losses at the gene ends were 5 bases for V and 5 bases for J; bases not matched to a gene: 11. CDR3 size: 16 residues. Per germline, CDR1 MNHNY and CDR2 SVGAGI (reference sequence). The CDR3 region is CASSNPAGTENEKLFF. The CDR3 DNA reads as TGTGCCAGCAGTAACCCCGCCGGGACAGAGAATGAAAAACTGTTTTTT.

The chain has TRBV4-2 and TRBJ2-1; TRBD1 matches 10 bases. The junction had 12 bases not matched to a gene; V was cut back by 4 bases and J by 9 bases. CDR1 is LGHNA, CDR2 YNFKEQ, per germline. This CDR3 is built from 16 residues. The CDR3 reads CASSPPERQGAIEQFF. For the CDR3, the DNA is TGTGCCAGCAGCCCCCCCGAGAGACAGGGGGCAATTGAGCAGTTCTTC.

The CDR3: CASSFDPGSNQPQHF. As DNA, the CDR3 is TGTGCCAGCAGCTTTGACCCGGGGAGCAATCAGCCCCAGCATTTT. The gene calls are TRBV7-9 and TRBJ1-5; no clear D gene. Per germline, CDR1 SEHNR and CDR2 FQNEAQ (reference sequence). Trimming took off 3 bases at V and 1 base at J, with 10 bases between the two ends. This CDR3 has 15 amino acids. Supplemented by reference TRBV7-9 and TRBJ1-5, the full variable domain reads DTGVSQNPRHKITKRGQNVTFRCDPISEHNRLYWYRQTLGQGPEFLTYFQNEAQLEKSRLLSDRFSAERPKGSFSTLEIQRTEQGDSAMYLCASSFDPGSNQPQHFGDGTRLSIL.

This clone came up a few times. The chain is built from TRBV30 and TRBJ1-1; D is unresolved. Germline CDR1 is GTSNPN and CDR2 is SVGIG (reference sequence). V was trimmed by 0 bases and J by 5 bases, leaving 7 bases between them. The CDR3 is 12 residues long. CDR3 in amino acids: CAWSVEETEAFF. CDR3 DNA: TGTGCCTGGAGTGTAGAGGAGACTGAAGCTTTCTTT.

The chain combines TRBV9 with TRBJ2-7; 9 nucleotides align to TRBD1. CDR1 SGDLS and CDR2 YYNGEE come from the germline V gene. This CDR3 has 14 residues. V was pared by 3 bases and J by 7 bases, with 8 bases of the junction left unmatched. CDR3 sequence: CASSATGGAWEQYF. The CDR3 DNA follows: TGTGCCAGCAGCGCCACAGGGGGCGCATGGGAGCAGTACTTC.

This clone was seen a handful of times. This chain joins TRBV6-5 and TRBJ2-3; possible D gene TRBD2, 5 bases. The CDR3 extends over 13 amino acids. The V end lost 6 bases, the J end lost 2 bases, and 9 bases lay between the germline ends. CDR1 and CDR2 from the germline V gene are MNHEY and SVGAGI. CDR3 DNA sequence: TGTGCCAGCAGACGGGAACTCACAGATACGCAGTATTTT. Protein: CASRRELTDTQYF.

This chain uses TRBV27 with TRBJ2-7, with a tentative D call TRBD1 (6 bases). The CDR3 covers 14 residues. The germline V gene has CDR1 MNHEY and CDR2 SMNVEV (reference sequence). Between the trimmed V and J ends, which lost 2 bases and 3 bases, there was a span of 11 bases. CDR3 sequence reads: CASSLNRVDYEQYF. Here the CDR3 DNA reads TGTGCCAGCAGTTTAAACAGGGTCGACTACGAGCAGTACTTC.

V and J are TRBV2 and TRBJ2-1; no definite D call. Germline CDR1 SNHLY, CDR2 FYNNEI. The CDR3 contains 12 residues. V was cut by 4 bases and J by 15 bases, with 16 bases left in between. The CDR3 region is CASSVGTRSGFF. The CDR3 coding sequence is TGTGCCAGCAGTGTCGGAACTCGGAGTGGGTTCTTC.